The table lists the clone carrying this TCR beta chain with a count of one. The data were obtained in a study of cytomegalovirus exposure and HLA in healthy donors. Turning to the study itself: The roughly 110 validation repertoires used the same platform as the roughly 610 first-cohort repertoires, a later analysis reported.

The protocol was immunoSEQ multiplex PCR, while the TCRdb copy is restricted to in-frame clones and leaves out a portion. In the table there are around 240,000 clones, around 89% of which are singletons. Germline lookup yields CDR1 DFQATT and CDR2 SNEGSKA (reference sequence). The CDR3 contains 10 residues. Trimming left V 8 bases short and J 5 bases short, with 9 bases between. Material for sequencing was PBMCs. The TCR comes from a young woman in good health and CMV-seronegative. The genes are TRBV20-1 and TRBJ2-5; the D gene is possibly TRBD2 (5 bases). CDR3 in DNA: TGCAGTCCGGGATCCGAGACCCAGTACTTC. Amino acid sequence: CSPGSETQYF.